Listed below are T cell receptor beta chains from one sample, sequenced in a study of patients and donors after allogeneic stem cell transplantation. TCRdb fed the RT-PCR reads into MiXCR, producing one record per CDR3 protein. The top ten hold about 6% of the sample, which has 900,000 to 1,000,000 distinct CDR3 sequences, under 20% seen once. The sequenced sample consisted of blood, either unsorted or a sorted T cell fraction (not recorded which). These receptors all come from a human donor who was either an allogeneic HSCT recipient or a stem cell or donor lymphocyte infusion donor (not recorded which). It is not recorded whose cells these are; they may come from a transplant donor. CDR3s include the opening cysteine and the closing phenylalanine or tryptophan. D genes are given only for firm matches. Not every row has a clone size; where given, it reads once, few, many or a size class.

many	-	TRBV5-1	TRBJ2-2	CASSFQPQTTGELFF	TGCGCCAGCAGCTTCCAGCCGCAGACAACCGGGGAGCTGTTTTTT
-	TRBD2	TRBV7-2	TRBJ2-7	CASRIAGGAEQYF	TGTGCCAGCAGGATAGCGGGGGGCGCCGAGCAGTACTTC
-	-	TRBV7-8	TRBJ2-5	CASSSSYPAETQYF	TGTGCCAGCAGCTCCAGCTACCCGGCTGAGACCCAGTACTTC
few	-	TRBV6-2/TRBV6-3	TRBJ2-3	CASSYRGSRSTDTQYF	TGTGCCAGCAGTTACAGGGGATCTAGGAGCACAGATACGCAGTATTTT
-	-	TRBV18	TRBJ1-1	CASSKRTEANTEAFF	TGTGCCAGCTCCAAACGGACGGAAGCGAACACTGAAGCTTTCTTT
once	TRBD1	TRBV5-1	TRBJ2-6	CASSLGTGIRANVLTF	TGCGCCAGCAGCTTGGGGACAGGGATTAGGGCCAACGTCCTGACTTTC
few	TRBD2	TRBV10-3	TRBJ2-3	CAISGRTSGVLPLATDTQYF	TGTGCCATCAGTGGTCGGACTAGCGGTGTTCTCCCCTTAGCCACAGATACGCAGTATTTT
-	-	TRBV13	TRBJ1-2	CASSRAGIYGYTF	TGTGCCAGCAGCCGAGCGGGAATCTATGGCTACACCTTC
few	-	TRBV27	TRBJ2-5	CASSFQAQETQYF	TGTGCCAGCAGTTTTCAGGCCCAAGAGACCCAGTACTTC
few	TRBD2	TRBV24-1	TRBJ2-1	CATSDLTSGRLNEQFF	TGTGCCACCAGTGACCTAACTAGCGGGAGGCTCAATGAGCAGTTCTTC
-	TRBD1	TRBV6-2/TRBV6-3	TRBJ2-1	CASSDRRGRHEQFF	TGTGCCAGCAGTGACCGCAGGGGGCGGCATGAGCAGTTCTTC
few	-	TRBV12-3/TRBV12-4	TRBJ1-1	CASSFLGTLKPEAFF	TGTGCCAGCAGTTTTTTAGGGACATTAAAACCTGAAGCTTTCTTT
-	-	TRBV4-3	TRBJ2-7	CATARVHGGAHEQYF	TGCGCCACCGCCAGGGTCCATGGGGGTGCCCACGAGCAGTACTTC
-	-	TRBV12-3/TRBV12-4	TRBJ1-5	CASSTRDGGFQPQHF	TGTGCCAGCAGTACCCGGGACGGGGGGTTTCAGCCCCAGCATTTT
-	-	TRBV28	TRBJ2-1	CASSLYWTPSSYNEQFF	TGTGCCAGCAGTTTATACTGGACCCCGAGCTCCTACAATGAGCAGTTCTTC
-	-	TRBV7-2	TRBJ1-1	CASSLVFLGSEDEAFF	TGTGCCAGCAGCTTAGTTTTCTTGGGATCTGAGGATGAAGCTTTCTTT
few	-	TRBV13	TRBJ2-3	CASSLGLAEPSDTQYF	TGTGCCAGCAGCTTAGGGCTGGCGGAGCCCTCCGATACGCAGTATTTT
few	TRBD2	TRBV20-1	TRBJ2-1	CSAREGAGSTKGYNEQFF	TGCAGTGCTAGAGAGGGAGCGGGGTCTACTAAAGGGTACAATGAGCAGTTCTTC
-	-	TRBV11-1	TRBJ2-5	CASSLTPWATRCSQTQYF	TGTGCCAGCAGCTTAACCCCCTGGGCTACCCGTTGCAGTCAGACCCAGTACTTC
-	-	TRBV19	TRBJ2-7	CATARESLGEQYF	TGTGCCACCGCCAGGGAGTCTCTGGGCGAGCAGTACTTC
-	TRBD1	TRBV6-2/TRBV6-3	TRBJ1-2	CASSRHPGQGANGYTF	TGTGCCAGCAGCCGACACCCGGGACAGGGGGCGAATGGCTACACCTTC
many	-	TRBV5-1	TRBJ2-6	CASSLQSSGANVLTF	TGTGCCAGCAGCTTACAGTCCTCTGGGGCCAACGTCCTGACTTTC
few	-	TRBV12-3/TRBV12-4	TRBJ2-7	CASSLYGPPGWSYEQYF	TGTGCCAGCAGTTTATACGGACCTCCGGGTTGGTCCTACGAGCAGTACTTC
few	TRBD1	TRBV4-1	TRBJ1-3	CASSLKELQGYGNTIYF	TGCGCCAGCAGCCTGAAGGAATTACAGGGGTACGGAAACACCATATATTTT
-	-	TRBV12-3/TRBV12-4	TRBJ2-6	CASSRMGPGANVLTF	TGTGCCAGCAGCCGAATGGGCCCTGGGGCCAACGTCCTGACTTTC
-	-	TRBV12-3/TRBV12-4	TRBJ2-5	CASSLARPETQYF	TGTGCCAGCAGTTTAGCGCGTCCCGAGACCCAGTACTTC
-	-	TRBV4-3	TRBJ2-7	CASSQEILSSYEQYF	TGCGCCAGCAGCCAGGAAATCCTCAGCTCCTACGAGCAGTACTTC
-	-	TRBV7-2	TRBJ1-2	CASSAGHGANYGYTF	TGTGCCAGCAGCGCGGGTCACGGAGCTAACTATGGCTACACCTTC
few	-	TRBV9	TRBJ2-5	CASNLFPGETQYF	TGTGCCAGCAACCTTTTCCCCGGGGAGACCCAGTACTTC